A selection of T cell receptor beta chains follows, all from one sample in a study of blood T cell repertoires in COVID-19. The method was immunoSEQ multiplex PCR; TCRdb's version includes in-frame clones alone and lacks a portion of them. Found here are fewer than 200,000 clones, approximately 90% of them singletons; the top ten hold roughly 2%. The sample consisted of peripheral blood. The receptor set was obtained from a young man who had recovered from COVID-19. Both conserved end residues are trimmed from each CDR3.

v_gene	j_gene	CDR3aa
TRBV10-3	TRBJ1-2	AISDYGTDYGYT
TRBV7-9	TRBJ2-7	ASRPQGSYEQY
TRBV10-2	TRBJ2-1	ASSYPLNNEQF
TRBV30	TRBJ1-5	AWSSGGLPQH
TRBV6-2/TRBV6-3	TRBJ1-4	ASSYGAWELF
TRBV3-1/TRBV3-2	TRBJ2-1	ASSPRRPTYNEQF
TRBV27	TRBJ2-7	ASSPITLADSYEQY
TRBV18	TRBJ1-1	ASSPPGRKHPEAF
TRBV3-1/TRBV3-2	TRBJ2-7	ASSPLGGFYEQY
TRBV6-6	TRBJ2-4	ASSPVGGGIMMNIQY
TRBV18	TRBJ1-2	ASSPDIGTGGAGYT
TRBV19	TRBJ2-1	ASSSEREVNNEQF
TRBV10-3	TRBJ2-3	ATSSPQGSTDTQY
TRBV7-3	TRBJ2-3	ASSLLSGYSTDTQY
TRBV5-3	TRBJ2-1	ARSRRSGRNEQF
TRBV25-1	TRBJ2-3	ASSITGLEQY
TRBV6-5	TRBJ2-7	ASSTGTSGIYEQY
TRBV5-1	TRBJ1-4	ASSSGDRNEKLF
TRBV5-5	TRBJ2-7	ASSLALTSGLPYEQY
TRBV18	TRBJ2-7	ASSPRADEQY
TRBV21-1	TRBJ2-3	ASSNLGLAGITDTQY
TRBV7-9	TRBJ2-2	AGIHLAGNTGELF
TRBV30	TRBJ2-7	AWTTGSGEQY
TRBV9	TRBJ2-1	ASSLRDRSYNEQF
TRBV7-8	TRBJ2-2	ASSSGREELF
TRBV4-3	TRBJ1-2	ASSQVRQGDYYGYT
TRBV19	TRBJ2-1	ASSSLAGVMDEQF
TRBV27	TRBJ2-7	ASRGPSTGSYEQY
TRBV6-5	TRBJ2-3	ASSPEGRDTDTQY
TRBV20-1	TRBJ2-1	SATSGNEQF
TRBV18	TRBJ1-6	ASSPGNSPLH
TRBV5-1	TRBJ1-4	ASSSLTTNEKLF
TRBV11-3	TRBJ2-2	ASSLTMIGGRTGELF
TRBV14	TRBJ1-3	ASSLQGPTRTIY
TRBV11-3	TRBJ2-1	ASSRTSGSYNEQF
TRBV19	TRBJ2-7	ASSQGARDEQY
TRBV6-6	TRBJ1-2	ASTHWTGDYGYT
TRBV5-1	TRBJ1-1	ASSSGGPGGGNTEAF
TRBV6-1	TRBJ1-1	ASSDTLQPAAF
TRBV5-1	TRBJ2-7	ASSSGTGSYEQY
TRBV19	TRBJ1-1	ASSPTLGTEAF
TRBV18	TRBJ2-3	ASSPIGQTGPDTQY
TRBV5-4	TRBJ2-5	ASSRGTSGPQETQY
TRBV28	TRBJ2-2	ASIATGIGGGELF
TRBV7-6	TRBJ1-6	ASSLWNRGDNSPLH
TRBV24-1	TRBJ2-1	ATSRGNEQF
TRBV28	TRBJ2-7	ASSSTGSYEQY
TRBV11-2	TRBJ1-2	ASSGRLTGDYGYT
TRBV7-2	TRBJ2-5	ASSLLPSGGQETQY
TRBV18	TRBJ2-1	ASSPTDWIYNEQF
TRBV30	TRBJ1-2	AWSRVGYT